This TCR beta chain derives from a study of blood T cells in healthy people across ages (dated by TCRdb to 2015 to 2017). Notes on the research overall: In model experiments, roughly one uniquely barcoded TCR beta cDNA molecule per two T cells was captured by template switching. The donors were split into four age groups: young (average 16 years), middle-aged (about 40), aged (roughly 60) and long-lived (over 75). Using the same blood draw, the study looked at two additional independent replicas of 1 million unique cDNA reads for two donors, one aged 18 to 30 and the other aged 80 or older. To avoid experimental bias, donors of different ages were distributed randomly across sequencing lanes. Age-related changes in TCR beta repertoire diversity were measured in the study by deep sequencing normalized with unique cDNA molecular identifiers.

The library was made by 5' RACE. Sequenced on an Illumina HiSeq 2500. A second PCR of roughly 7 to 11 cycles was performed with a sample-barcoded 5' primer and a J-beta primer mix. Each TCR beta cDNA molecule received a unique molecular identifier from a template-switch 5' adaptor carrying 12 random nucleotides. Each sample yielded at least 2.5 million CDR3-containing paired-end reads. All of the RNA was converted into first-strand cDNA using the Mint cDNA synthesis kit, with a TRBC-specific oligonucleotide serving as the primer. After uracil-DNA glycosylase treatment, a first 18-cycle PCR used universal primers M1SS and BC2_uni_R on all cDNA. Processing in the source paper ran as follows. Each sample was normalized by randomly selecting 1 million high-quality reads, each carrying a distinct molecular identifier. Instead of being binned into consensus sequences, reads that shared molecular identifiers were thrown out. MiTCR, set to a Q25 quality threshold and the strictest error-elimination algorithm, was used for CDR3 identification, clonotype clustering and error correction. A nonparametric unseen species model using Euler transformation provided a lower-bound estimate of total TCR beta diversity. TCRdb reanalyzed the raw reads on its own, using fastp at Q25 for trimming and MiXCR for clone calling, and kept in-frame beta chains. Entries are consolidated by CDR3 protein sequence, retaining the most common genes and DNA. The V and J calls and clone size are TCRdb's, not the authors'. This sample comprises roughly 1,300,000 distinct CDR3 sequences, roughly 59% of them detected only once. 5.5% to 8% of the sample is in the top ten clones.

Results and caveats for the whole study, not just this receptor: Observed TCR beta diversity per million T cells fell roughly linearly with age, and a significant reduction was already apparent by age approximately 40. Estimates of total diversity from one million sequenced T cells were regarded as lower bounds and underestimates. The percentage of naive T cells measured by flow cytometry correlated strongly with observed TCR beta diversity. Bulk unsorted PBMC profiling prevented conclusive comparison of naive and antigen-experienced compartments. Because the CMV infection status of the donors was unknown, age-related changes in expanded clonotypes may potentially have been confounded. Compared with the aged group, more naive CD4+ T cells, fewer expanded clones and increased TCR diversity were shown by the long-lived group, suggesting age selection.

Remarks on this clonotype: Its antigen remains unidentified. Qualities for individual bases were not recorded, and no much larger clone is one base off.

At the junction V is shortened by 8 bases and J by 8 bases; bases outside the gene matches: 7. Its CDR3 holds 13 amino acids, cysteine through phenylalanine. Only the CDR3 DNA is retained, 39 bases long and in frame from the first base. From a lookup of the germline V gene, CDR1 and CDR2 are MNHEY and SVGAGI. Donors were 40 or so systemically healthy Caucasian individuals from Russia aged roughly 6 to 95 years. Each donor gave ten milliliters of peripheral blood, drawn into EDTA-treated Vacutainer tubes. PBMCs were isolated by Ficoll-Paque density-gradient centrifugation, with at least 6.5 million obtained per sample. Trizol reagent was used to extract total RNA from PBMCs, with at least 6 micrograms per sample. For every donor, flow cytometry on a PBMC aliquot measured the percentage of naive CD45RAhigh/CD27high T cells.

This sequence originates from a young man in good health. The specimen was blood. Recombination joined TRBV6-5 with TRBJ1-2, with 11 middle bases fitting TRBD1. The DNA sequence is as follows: TGTGCCAGCCATGGACAGGGGGCGCGGGGCTACACCTTC. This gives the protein CASHGQGARGYTF.